Below are 17 T cell receptor beta chains sequenced from a single sample in a study of cytomegalovirus exposure and HLA in healthy donors. The PCR ran on 60 Vbeta and 13 Jbeta primers. Produced via immunoSEQ multiplex PCR; TCRdb's table is partial and in-frame only. The repertoire table contains 130,000 or so clones. The sequencing input was PBMCs. These receptors originate from a woman in her fifties or sixties in good health and CMV-seronegative.

V is TRBV6-1 and J is TRBJ2-3; D remains unclear. Germline assignment: CDR1 MNHNS and CDR2 SASEGT. CDR3 length: 12 residues. Between the trimmed V and J ends, which lost 6 bases and 8 bases, there was a span of 12 bases. CDR3 residues: CASSPDITTQYF. The DNA of the CDR3 is TGTGCCAGCAGCCCAGACATTACTACGCAGTATTTT.

The DNA of the CDR3 is TGTGCCAGCAGTTACTCGGCGGATACGGACACTGAAGCTTTCTTT. This sequence encodes CASSYSADTDTEAFF. J is TRBJ1-1 and V is TRBV6-6; D remains ambiguous. The CDR3 is 15 amino acids. Germline lookup yields CDR1 MNHNY and CDR2 SVGAGI (reference sequence). Trimming removed 0 bases from V and 3 bases from J, with 11 bases in between.

The genes are TRBV28 and TRBJ1-2; D is uncertain. The germline CDR1 and CDR2 sequences are MDHEN and SYDVKM. The CDR3 contains 12 residues. Deletions cut 8 bases from V and 2 bases from J, with 9 bases between. The CDR3 loop reads CASRVSNYGYTF. In DNA form, the CDR3 reads TGTGCCAGCCGGGTATCAAACTATGGCTACACCTTC.

The CDR3 DNA follows: TGTGCCAGCAGCCTCTCGGGACAGGGGGTCTACGAGCAGTACTTC. It codes for CASSLSGQGVYEQYF. This sequence joins TRBV11-2 and TRBJ2-7, with 11 positions matching TRBD1. Germline-derived CDR1 and CDR2 are SGHAT and FQNNGV. CDR3 size: 15 residues. J lost 3 bases, V lost 5 bases, and 6 bases had no gene match.

The J gene is TRBJ2-5, the V gene TRBV5-1; TRBD1 agrees at 9 bases. Germline assignment: CDR1 SGHRS and CDR2 YFSETQ. V dropped 0 bases and J dropped 0; count of bases not matched to a gene: 6. This CDR3 is built from 17 residues. The CDR3 bases are TGCGCCAGCAGCTTGGCCGGGACAGGGCCGTACCAAGAGACCCAGTACTTC. Translation gives CASSLAGTGPYQETQYF.

V usage is TRBV2 and J usage is TRBJ1-4, with a possible D match to TRBD1 (5 bases). Germline lookup yields CDR1 SNHLY and CDR2 FYNNEI. This CDR3 is built from 14 residues. Trimming shortened V by 6 bases and J by 4 bases, and 12 bases separated the two germline ends. Written as DNA, the CDR3 is TGTGCCAGCAGGCAGGGTTTCGGTAATGAAAAACTGTTTTTT. It yields the protein CASRQGFGNEKLFF.

The V gene is TRBV2, the J gene TRBJ2-7; D remains unclear. CDR1 and CDR2 (germline): SNHLY, FYNNEI. The V and J ends lost 4 bases and 0 bases respectively, with 13 bases between them. The CDR3 loop spans 15 amino acids. The CDR3, as DNA: TGTGCCAGCAGTGGTGCGCGGTCGAGCTCCTACGAGCAGTACTTC. Translation: CASSGARSSSYEQYF.

This chain joins TRBV18 and TRBJ1-2; D might be TRBD1 (6 bases). This CDR3 comprises 14 residues. From germline, CDR1 is KGHSH and CDR2 LQKENI. The V end was cut by 4 bases, the J end by 7 bases, with 16 bases between. For the CDR3, the DNA is TGTGCCAGCTCACGGAACCAGGGGCGAGGTGGCTACACCTTC. Translated: CASSRNQGRGGYTF.

This chain connects TRBV19 to TRBJ1-6, with 8 bases fitting TRBD1. Germline V gene data show CDR1 as LNHDA and CDR2 as SQIVND (reference sequence). V was pared by 5 bases and J by 10 bases, with 10 bases of the junction left unmatched. This CDR3 is built from 15 residues. The chain's CDR3 is CASSWGQARRSPLHF. In DNA form, the CDR3 reads TGTGCCAGTAGTTGGGGACAGGCTCGTCGGTCACCCCTCCACTTT.

The chain joins TRBV5-1 to TRBJ1-1, with D perhaps TRBD1 (6 bases). Germline CDR1 is SGHRS and CDR2 is YFSETQ. CDR3 length: 13 residues. Trimming cost V 6 bases and J 5 bases, with 14 bases left between them. The chain's CDR3 is CASTLGRGTEAFF. The DNA of the CDR3 is TGCGCCAGCACCCTAGGGAGGGGGACTGAAGCTTTCTTT.

The J gene is TRBJ1-2, the V gene TRBV25-1; possibly TRBD1 for D (6 bases). Trimming took off 3 bases at V and 4 bases at J, with 9 bases between the two ends. The CDR3 has 13 residues. Germline V gene data show CDR1 as MGHDK and CDR2 as SYGVNS. The CDR3 DNA sequence: TGTGCCAGCAGTGAGAAGGGGGTCTATGGCTACACCTTC. Its protein product is CASSEKGVYGYTF.

The chain links TRBV6-1 to TRBJ1-1, with TRBD1 identical over 7 bases. Germline CDR1 is MNHNS and CDR2 is SASEGT. V shed 4 bases and J 7 bases; nucleotides not matched to a gene: 6. The CDR3 covers 13 residues. This CDR3 is CASSGQGGGEAFF. Here the CDR3 DNA reads TGTGCCAGCAGTGGACAGGGAGGAGGTGAAGCTTTCTTT.

Worth noting for this clone: Other DNA sequences of this sample code for an identical CDR3. This rearrangement joins TRBV18 to TRBJ2-1; the D is unclear. The CDR3 is 14 residues long. Trimming removed 0 bases from V and 0 bases from J, with 3 bases in between. CDR1 is KGHSH and CDR2 is LQKENI in the germline V gene. CDR3 in amino acids: CASSPPSSYNEQFF. CDR3 DNA: TGTGCCAGCTCACCACCTAGCTCCTACAATGAGCAGTTCTTC.

The V gene is TRBV7-3, the J gene TRBJ1-2; 9 positions agree with TRBD1. The V segment lost 5 bases and the J segment 8 bases; nucleotides outside the gene matches: 12. Germline CDR1 SGHTA, CDR2 FQGTGA. The length of the CDR3 is 15 residues. The chain's CDR3 is CASSPTSNRGHGYTF. DNA of the CDR3: TGTGCCAGCAGCCCTACCTCCAACAGGGGGCACGGCTACACCTTC.

V usage is TRBV28 and J usage is TRBJ1-1; D is perhaps TRBD1 (5 bases). V shed 7 bases and J shed 10 bases, with 10 bases lying between them. The CDR3 is made up of 10 amino acids. CDR1 and CDR2 (germline): MDHEN, SYDVKM. The CDR3 loop reads CASIGGGAFF. The CDR3 DNA sequence: TGTGCCAGCATTGGGGGGGGAGCTTTCTTT.

The gene calls are TRBV7-9 and TRBJ2-2; 9 nucleotides match TRBD1. Germline values: CDR1 SEHNR, CDR2 FQNEAQ (reference sequence). The CDR3 consists of 14 residues. With 8 bases clipped from V and 4 bases from J, the junction kept 5 bases outside the gene matches. CDR3 region: CASSGQGGTGELFF. In DNA form, the CDR3 reads TGTGCCAGCTCGGGACAGGGTGGCACCGGGGAGCTGTTTTTT.

The gene calls are TRBV5-1 and TRBJ2-5, with 7 bases that match TRBD2. The germline CDR1 and CDR2 sequences are SGHRS and YFSETQ. Trimming removed 0 bases from V and 5 bases from J; junction bases left unmatched: 4. This CDR3 has 14 amino acids. The chain's CDR3 is CASSLGQGGETQYF. CDR3 DNA sequence: TGCGCCAGCAGCTTGGGGCAGGGAGGGGAGACCCAGTACTTC.